The rows below give T cell receptor beta chains drawn from one sample of a study of blood T cell repertoires in COVID-19. TCRdb keeps only in-frame clones here, not all; method: immunoSEQ multiplex PCR. Of roughly 500,000 clones listed, approximately 86% are singletons. Sequencing was performed on PBMCs or T cells enriched from blood (not recorded which). The receptors were sampled from a woman aged 60-75 years who had recovered from COVID-19. Each CDR3 is given with its conserved first and last residue. The D gene is left open where the match is weak. Clone size appears in some rows only: once, few, many, or a class for an expanded clone.

D gene,J gene,V gene,CDR3 length,clone size,CDR3 protein,CDR3 DNA
TRBD1,TRBJ1-4,TRBV15,15,-,CATSRADRGNEKLFF,TGTGCCACCAGCAGAGCGGACAGGGGAAATGAAAAACTGTTTTTT
-,TRBJ1-5,TRBV6-4,13,-,CASSYSLDQPQHF,TGTGCCAGCAGCTACAGCTTAGATCAGCCCCAGCATTTT
-,TRBJ2-3,TRBV7-2,14,-,CATKIGGATDTQYF,TGTGCCACCAAAATAGGCGGGGCTACAGATACGCAGTATTTT
-,TRBJ2-3,TRBV9,14,once,CASSPQGAADTQYF,TGTGCCAGCAGCCCCCAGGGTGCGGCAGATACGCAGTATTTT
-,TRBJ1-2,TRBV28,16,-,CASSLLFQVANYGYTF,TGTGCCAGCAGTTTATTGTTCCAGGTGGCTAACTATGGCTACACCTTC
-,TRBJ1-2,TRBV29-1,13,-,CSVEPVKNYGYTF,TGCAGCGTTGAGCCGGTTAAGAACTATGGCTACACCTTC
TRBD1,TRBJ1-1,TRBV3-1/TRBV3-2,14,-,CASSPIFIGTGKLF,TGTGCCAGCAGCCCGATTTTTATTGGGACAGGGAAGCTCTTT
-,TRBJ1-5,TRBV2,16,-,CASSERVGGSNQPQHF,TGTGCCAGCAGTGAAAGGGTCGGGGGGAGCAATCAGCCCCAGCATTTT
TRBD1,TRBJ2-1,TRBV4-1,17,-,CASSQDPWTGGSNEQFF,TGCGCCAGCAGCCAAGATCCCTGGACAGGGGGGAGCAATGAGCAGTTCTTC
TRBD1,TRBJ2-5,TRBV19,18,-,CASSPDRGGMTALETQYF,TGTGCCAGTAGCCCTGACAGGGGGGGGATGACAGCCCTAGAGACCCAGTACTTC
-,TRBJ2-6,TRBV24-1,16,-,CATSDSPRSGANVLTF,TGTGCCACCAGTGATTCCCCCAGGTCTGGGGCCAACGTCCTGACTTTC
TRBD1,TRBJ2-2,TRBV9,15,-,CASSVRDRGIGELFF,TGTGCCAGCAGTGTCCGGGACAGGGGGATCGGGGAGCTGTTTTTT
TRBD1,TRBJ1-3,TRBV6-5,16,-,CASSYSSRTGGNTIYF,TGTGCCAGCAGTTACTCGTCCAGGACAGGGGGCAACACCATATATTTT
TRBD1,TRBJ1-2,TRBV15,14,-,CATSRGGTGIGYTF,TGTGCCACCAGCAGAGGAGGGACAGGCATAGGCTACACCTTC
-,TRBJ1-3,TRBV3-1/TRBV3-2,14,-,CASLDRRSGNTIYF,TGTGCCAGTTTAGACAGGCGCTCTGGAAACACCATATATTTT
TRBD2,TRBJ2-3,TRBV2,16,-,CASRGLAGGTTDTQYF,TGTGCCAGCAGAGGACTAGCGGGGGGCACTACAGATACGCAGTATTTT
TRBD2,TRBJ2-1,TRBV11-3,17,-,CASSFAAGTSGYNEQFF,TGTGCCAGCAGCTTCGCCGCCGGGACTAGCGGTTACAATGAGCAGTTCTTC
-,TRBJ1-5,TRBV19,17,-,CASSIDRSMEGYQPQHF,TGTGCCAGTAGTATAGATCGTTCAATGGAGGGGTATCAGCCCCAGCATTTT